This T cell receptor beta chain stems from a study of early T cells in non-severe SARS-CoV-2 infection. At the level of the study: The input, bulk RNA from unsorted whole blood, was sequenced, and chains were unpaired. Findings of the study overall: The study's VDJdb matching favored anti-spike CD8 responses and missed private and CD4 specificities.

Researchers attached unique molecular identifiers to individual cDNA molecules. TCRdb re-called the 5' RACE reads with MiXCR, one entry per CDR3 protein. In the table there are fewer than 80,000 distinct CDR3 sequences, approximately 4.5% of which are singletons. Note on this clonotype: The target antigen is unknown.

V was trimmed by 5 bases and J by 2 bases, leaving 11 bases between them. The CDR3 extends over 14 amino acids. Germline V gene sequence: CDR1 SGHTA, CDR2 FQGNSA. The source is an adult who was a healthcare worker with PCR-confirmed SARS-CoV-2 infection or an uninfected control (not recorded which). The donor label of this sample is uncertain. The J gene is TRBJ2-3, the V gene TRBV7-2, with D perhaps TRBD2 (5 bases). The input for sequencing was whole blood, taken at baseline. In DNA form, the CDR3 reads TGTGCCAGCAGCCCGGGGTTACCCACAGATACGCAGTATTTT. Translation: CASSPGLPTDTQYF.